The clone carrying this T cell receptor (beta chain) was counted at least ten times. Researchers amplified the TCR beta CDR3 regions from RNA transcripts. TCR CDR3 underwent first-round RT-PCR with the HTBI primer set. TCRdb reanalysed the multiplex PCR reads using MiXCR and keeps one entry per CDR3 protein. This table holds 300,000 to 350,000 distinct CDR3 sequences, roughly 21% found once. This specimen belongs to a study of T cells in Graves' hyperthyroidism and ophthalmopathy. About the research overall: Peripheral blood was drawn at first diagnosis, prior to all treatment.

Graves' hyperthyroidism was deemed stable absent ophthalmopathy progression within 18 months. It was 10 ml of fresh peripheral blood that supplied the PBMCs. With 2 bases removed from V and 1 base from J, the gap between germline ends came to 12 bases. Germline values: CDR1 SNHLY, CDR2 FYNNEI. The CDR3 length is 17 residues. The origin of this receptor is a woman in her forties or fifties with Graves' hyperthyroidism. Sequencing used blood. This chain links TRBV2 with TRBJ2-6, with D possibly matching TRBD1 (7 bases). CDR3 protein: CASSEPRGRSGANVLTF. CDR3 coding DNA: TGTGCCAGCAGTGAACCCAGGGGGAGGTCTGGGGCCAACGTCCTGACTTTC.